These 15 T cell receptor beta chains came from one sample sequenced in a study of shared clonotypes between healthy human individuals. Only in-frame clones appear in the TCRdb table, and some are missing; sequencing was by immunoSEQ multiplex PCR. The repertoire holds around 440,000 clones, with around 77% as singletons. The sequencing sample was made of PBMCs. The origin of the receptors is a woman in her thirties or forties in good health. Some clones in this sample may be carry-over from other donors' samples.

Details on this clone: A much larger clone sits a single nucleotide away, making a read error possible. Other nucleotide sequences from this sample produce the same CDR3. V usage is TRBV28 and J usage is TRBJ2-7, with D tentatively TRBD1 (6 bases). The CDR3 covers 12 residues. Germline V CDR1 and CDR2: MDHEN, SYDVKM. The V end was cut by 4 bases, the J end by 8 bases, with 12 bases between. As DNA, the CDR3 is TGTGCCAGCAGTTCTCAGGGGTTCCAGCAGTACTTC. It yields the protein CASSSQGFQQYF.

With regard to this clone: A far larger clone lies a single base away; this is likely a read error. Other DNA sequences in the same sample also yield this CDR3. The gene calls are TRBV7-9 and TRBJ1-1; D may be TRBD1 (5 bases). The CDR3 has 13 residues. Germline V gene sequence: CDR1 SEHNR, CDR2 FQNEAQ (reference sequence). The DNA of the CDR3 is TGTGCCAGCAGCTTTTGGGGGAACACTGAAGCCTTCTTT. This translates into CASSFWGNTEAFF.

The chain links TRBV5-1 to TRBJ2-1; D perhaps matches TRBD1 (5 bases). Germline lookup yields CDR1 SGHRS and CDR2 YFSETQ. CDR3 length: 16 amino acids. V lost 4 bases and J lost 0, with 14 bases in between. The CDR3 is CASSQGVKSSYNEQFF. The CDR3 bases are TGCGCCAGCAGCCAAGGGGTTAAAAGCTCCTACAATGAGCAGTTCTTC.

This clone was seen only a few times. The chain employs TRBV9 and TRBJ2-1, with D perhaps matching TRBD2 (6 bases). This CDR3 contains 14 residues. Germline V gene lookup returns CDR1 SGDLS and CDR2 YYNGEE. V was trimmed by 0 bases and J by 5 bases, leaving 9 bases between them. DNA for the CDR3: TGTGCCAGCAGCGTAGGGGGGGTAAACAATGAGCAGTTCTTC. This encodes CASSVGGVNNEQFF.

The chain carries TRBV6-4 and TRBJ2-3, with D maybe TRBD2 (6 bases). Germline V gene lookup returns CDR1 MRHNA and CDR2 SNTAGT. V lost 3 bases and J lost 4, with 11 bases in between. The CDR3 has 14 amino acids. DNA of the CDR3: TGTGCCAGCAGTGAAACCGGGACTTCAGATACGCAGTATTTT. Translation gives CASSETGTSDTQYF.

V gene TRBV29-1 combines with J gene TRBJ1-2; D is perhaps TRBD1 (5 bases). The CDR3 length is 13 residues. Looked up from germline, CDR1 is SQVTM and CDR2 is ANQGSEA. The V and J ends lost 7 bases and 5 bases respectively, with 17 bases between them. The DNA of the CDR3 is TGCAGCGGGGAGGGACCGGAAGCTTATGGCTACACCTTC. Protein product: CSGEGPEAYGYTF.

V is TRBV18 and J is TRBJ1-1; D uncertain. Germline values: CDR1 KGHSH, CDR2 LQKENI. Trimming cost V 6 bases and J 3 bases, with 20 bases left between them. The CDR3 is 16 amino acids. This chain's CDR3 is CASSFIPEGGYTEAFF. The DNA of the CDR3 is TGTGCCAGCTCTTTTATCCCGGAGGGAGGGTACACTGAAGCTTTCTTT.

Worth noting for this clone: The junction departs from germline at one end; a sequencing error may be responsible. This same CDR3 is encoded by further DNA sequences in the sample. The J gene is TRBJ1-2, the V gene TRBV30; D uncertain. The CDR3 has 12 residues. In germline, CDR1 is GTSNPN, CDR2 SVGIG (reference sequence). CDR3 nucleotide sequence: TGTGCCTGGAGCGACGGAAACTATGGCTACACATTC. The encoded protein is CAWSDGNYGYTF.

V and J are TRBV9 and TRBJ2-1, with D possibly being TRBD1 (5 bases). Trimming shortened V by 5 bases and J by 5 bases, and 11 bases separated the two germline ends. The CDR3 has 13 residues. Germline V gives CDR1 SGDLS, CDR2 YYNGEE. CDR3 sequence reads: CASSPGFDNEQFF. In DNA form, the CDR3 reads TGTGCCAGCAGTCCAGGGTTTGACAATGAGCAGTTCTTC.

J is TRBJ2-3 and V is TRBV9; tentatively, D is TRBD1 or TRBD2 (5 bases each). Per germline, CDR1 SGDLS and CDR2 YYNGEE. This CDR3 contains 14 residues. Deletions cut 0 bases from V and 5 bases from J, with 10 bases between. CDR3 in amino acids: CASSVAFGGDTQYF. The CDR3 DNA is TGTGCCAGCAGCGTAGCTTTTGGGGGAGATACGCAGTATTTT.

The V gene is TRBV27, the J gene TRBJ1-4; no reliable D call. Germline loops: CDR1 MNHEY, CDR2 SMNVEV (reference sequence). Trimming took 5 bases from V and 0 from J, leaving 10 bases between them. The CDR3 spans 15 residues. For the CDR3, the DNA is TGTGCCAGCAGTCGCGGCACAACAACTAATGAAAAACTGTTTTTT. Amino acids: CASSRGTTTNEKLFF.

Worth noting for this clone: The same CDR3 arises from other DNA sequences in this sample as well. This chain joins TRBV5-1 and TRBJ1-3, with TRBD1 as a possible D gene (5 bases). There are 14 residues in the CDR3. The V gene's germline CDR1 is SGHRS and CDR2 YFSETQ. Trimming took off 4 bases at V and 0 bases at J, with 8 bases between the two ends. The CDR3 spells CASSLDSSGNTIYF. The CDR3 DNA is TGCGCCAGCAGCCTCGACAGCTCTGGAAACACCATATATTTT. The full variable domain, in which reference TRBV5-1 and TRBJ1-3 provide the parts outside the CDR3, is KAGVTQTPRYLIKTRGQQVTLSCSPISGHRSVSWYQQTPGQGLQFLFEYFSETQRNKGNFPGRFSGRQFSNSRSEMNVSTLELGDSALYLCASSLDSSGNTIYFGEGSWLTVV.

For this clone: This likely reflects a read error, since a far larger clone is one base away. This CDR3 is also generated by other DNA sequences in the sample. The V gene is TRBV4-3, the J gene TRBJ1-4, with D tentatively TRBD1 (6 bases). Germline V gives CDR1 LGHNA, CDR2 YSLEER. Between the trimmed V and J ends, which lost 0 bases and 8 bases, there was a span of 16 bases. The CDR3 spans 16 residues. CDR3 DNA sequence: TGCGCCAGCAGCCAAGATCTTGGGACGGGGGCCGAAAAACTGTTTTTT. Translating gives CASSQDLGTGAEKLFF.

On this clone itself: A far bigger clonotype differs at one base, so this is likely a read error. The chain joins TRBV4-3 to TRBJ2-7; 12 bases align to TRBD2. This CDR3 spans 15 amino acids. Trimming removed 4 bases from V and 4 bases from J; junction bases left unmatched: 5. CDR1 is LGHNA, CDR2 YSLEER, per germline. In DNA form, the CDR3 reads TGCGCCAGCAGCCTAAGGACTAGCGGGGTGTACGAGCAGTACTTC. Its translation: CASSLRTSGVYEQYF.

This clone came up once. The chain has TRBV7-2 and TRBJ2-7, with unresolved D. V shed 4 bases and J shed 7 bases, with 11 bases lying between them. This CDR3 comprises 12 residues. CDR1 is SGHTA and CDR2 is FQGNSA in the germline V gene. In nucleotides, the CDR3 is TGTGCCAGCAGCTGGACCTTGTCTGAGCAGTACTTC. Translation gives CASSWTLSEQYF. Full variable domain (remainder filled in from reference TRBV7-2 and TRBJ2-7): GAGVSQSPSNKVTEKGKDVELRCDPISGHTALYWYRQSLGQGLEFLIYFQGNSAPDKSGLPSDRFSAERTGGSVSTLTIQRTQQEDSAVYLCASSWTLSEQYFGPGTRLTVT.